This T cell receptor beta chain is drawn from a study of breast tumors, draining lymph nodes, adjacent tissues. General observations from the study: Tumor repertoires ranked between lymph nodes and nontumor tissue in diversity, with V and J gene preferences. The data were judged consistent with most tumor T cells coming from lymph node and expanding in tumor. Data only fit, rather than demonstrated, lymph node origin of most tumor T cells.

TCRdb processed the multiplex PCR reads anew with MiXCR; each CDR3 protein has one entry. Of about 230,000 distinct CDR3 sequences detected, about 30% appear once; the ten largest clones hold roughly 1.3%. Regarding this clonotype: Its antigen is currently unknown.

The CDR3 runs 10 residues. V gave up 1 base and J gave up 8 bases, with 5 bases separating them. Germline CDR1 is DFQATT and CDR2 is SNEGSKA (reference sequence). Samples came from axillary lymph nodes draining the breast cancer. The sequence was collected from a female donor with breast cancer. Some clones in this sample may be carry-over from other donors' samples. Sequencing was done on a sample of axillary lymph node tissue. The chain employs TRBV20-1 and TRBJ1-2, with D unresolved. The CDR3 spells CSARVQGYTF. The CDR3 nucleotides read TGCAGTGCTAGAGTACAGGGCTACACCTTC.